The next 15 T cell receptor beta chains were all read from a single sample in a study of cytomegalovirus exposure and HLA in healthy donors. This PCR relied on a set of 60 Vbeta primers and 13 Jbeta primers. Profiling relied on immunoSEQ multiplex PCR, and the TCRdb table lists in-frame clones only, not all of them. The repertoire holds 100,000 to 150,000 clones, with over 60% as singletons. The sample comprised PBMCs. The receptors originated from a man aged 50 or older in good health and CMV-seronegative.

The V call is TRBV4-2, the J call TRBJ2-2; 9 bases line up with TRBD1. This CDR3 has 17 amino acids. The V and J ends lost 0 bases and 4 bases, in that order; junction bases with no gene match: 6. Germline CDR1 LGHNA, CDR2 YNFKEQ. The CDR3 loop is CASSQEGTGFGTGELFF. The CDR3 DNA is TGTGCCAGCAGCCAAGAAGGGACAGGGTTTGGCACCGGGGAGCTGTTTTTT.

This clone has just a few counts. DNA for the CDR3: TGTGCCAGCAGCCCGAGACAGGGGGCCTTAGGCTACACCTTC. Its protein is CASSPRQGALGYTF. The J gene is TRBJ1-2, the V gene TRBV7-6; 10 bases fit TRBD1. This CDR3 has 14 amino acids. CDR1 is SGHVS and CDR2 is FNYEAQ in the germline V gene. J lost 8 bases, V lost 5 bases, and 8 bases had no gene match.

V usage is TRBV4-2 and J usage is TRBJ2-6; TRBD2 is a possible D gene (5 bases). The CDR3 spans 19 residues. V gave up 1 base and J gave up 0 bases, with 16 bases separating them. Germline assignment: CDR1 LGHNA and CDR2 YNFKEQ. Here the CDR3 DNA reads TGTGCCAGCAGCCAAGCTTCCGGGAACCTGGGCTCTGGGGCCAACGTCCTGACTTTC. Translating it yields CASSQASGNLGSGANVLTF.

This chain links TRBV28 with TRBJ2-7, with D tentatively TRBD1 (5 bases). The CDR3 covers 13 residues. V lost 3 bases and J 0 bases, leaving 6 bases between the germline ends. Germline V gives CDR1 MDHEN, CDR2 SYDVKM. The CDR3 DNA is TGTGCCAGCAGTTTCAGGGACTCCTACGAGCAGTACGTC. Translating gives CASSFRDSYEQYV.

The chain recombines TRBV7-3 with TRBJ2-2, with D perhaps TRBD1 (6 bases). CDR1 is SGHTA, CDR2 FQGTGA, per germline. Between the trimmed V and J ends, which lost 1 base and 3 bases, there was a span of 6 bases. The CDR3 has 14 residues. The CDR3 region is CASSLKGDTGELFF. The CDR3 bases are TGTGCCAGCAGCTTAAAGGGGGACACCGGGGAGCTGTTTTTT.

The genes are TRBV5-4 and TRBJ1-6, with 9 bases matching TRBD1. This CDR3 contains 15 residues. The germline V gene encodes CDR1 SGHNT and CDR2 YYREEE (reference sequence). Written as DNA, the CDR3 is TGTGCTCACAGCAGCACGGGACAGGGTCTGTCCCCCCTCCACTTT. Translation: CAHSSTGQGLSPLHF.

V usage is TRBV30 and J usage is TRBJ2-3; TRBD2 might be the D (6 bases). This CDR3 region has 14 residues. CDR1 and CDR2 (germline): GTSNPN, SVGIG (reference sequence). V lost 1 base, J lost 2 bases, and 10 bases lay in between. The CDR3 here is CAWSGAGSTDTQYF. DNA of the CDR3: TGTGCCTGGAGTGGTGCGGGATCCACAGATACGCAGTATTTT.

The chain is built from TRBV7-3 and TRBJ2-5, with D possibly being TRBD1 (5 bases). The germline V and J ends were trimmed by 2 bases and 5 bases, with 12 bases remaining between them. Germline V lookup: CDR1 SGHTA, CDR2 FQGTGA. The CDR3 extends over 14 amino acids. Here the CDR3 reads CASSLEGVGETQYF. The CDR3 DNA is TGTGCCAGCAGCTTAGAAGGGGTGGGGGAGACCCAGTACTTC.

The V and J genes are TRBV30 and TRBJ1-5; 8 nucleotides line up with TRBD1. V was clipped by 2 bases and J by 2 bases; unmatched bases: 14. Germline CDR1 and CDR2: GTSNPN and SVGIG (reference sequence). This CDR3 comprises 18 residues. CDR3 in DNA: TGTGCCTGGAGTTTATACGACAGGGGAGTCGGGGGCAATCAGCCCCAGCATTTT. Protein sequence: CAWSLYDRGVGGNQPQHF.

This clone has just one count. The J gene is TRBJ2-7, the V gene TRBV29-1, with D hard to call. V lost 7 bases to trimming and J lost 2 bases, with 12 bases between them. This CDR3 is built from 12 residues. CDR1 is SQVTM and CDR2 is ANQGSEA in the germline V gene. The CDR3 DNA sequence: TGCAGCGCCCTGGAGTGGACCTACGAGCAGTACTTC. It yields the protein CSALEWTYEQYF.

The chain couples TRBV10-1 to TRBJ2-7; TRBD2 might be the D (7 bases). This CDR3 contains 15 residues. V was clipped by 6 bases and J by 1 base, with 16 bases between them. The germline gives CDR1 WNHNN, CDR2 SYGVQD (reference sequence). The CDR3 bases are TGCGCCAGCAGAATCCAGGGAGGGGGTTCCTACGAGCAGTACGTC. This gives the protein CASRIQGGGSYEQYV.

The chain recombines TRBV4-3 with TRBJ2-3; 7 nucleotides agree with TRBD2. V shed 4 bases, J shed 11 bases, and the junction held 15 bases outside the gene matches. The CDR3 loop spans 15 amino acids. Germline-derived CDR1 and CDR2 are LGHNA and YSLEER. The CDR3 bases are TGCGCCAGCAGCCTGACCGCGCGGGGAGGGTCGGGGCAGTATTTT. This encodes CASSLTARGGSGQYF.

The rearrangement links TRBV11-2 to TRBJ1-2; D ambiguous. Trimming shortened V by 3 bases and J by 1 base, and 12 bases separated the two germline ends. This CDR3 comprises 15 residues. Per germline, CDR1 SGHAT and CDR2 FQNNGV. The CDR3 region is CASSLDSGNNYGYTF. DNA of the CDR3: TGTGCCAGCAGCTTGGATTCGGGGAATAACTATGGCTACACCTTC. Using reference TRBV11-2 and TRBJ1-2 for the parts outside the CDR3, the full variable domain is EAGVAQSPRYKIIEKRQSVAFWCNPISGHATLYWYQQILGQGPKLLIQFQNNGVVDDSQLPKDRFSAERLKGVDSTLKIQPAKLEDSAVYLCASSLDSGNNYGYTFGSGTRLTVV.

The chain links TRBV6-5 to TRBJ1-1; possibly TRBD1 for D (6 bases). The ends were cut back, 2 bases at V and 4 bases at J, with 14 bases in the middle. CDR3 length equals 15 residues. The germline gives CDR1 MNHEY, CDR2 SVGAGI. The CDR3 sequence is CASSYVQGLSTEAFF. In DNA form, the CDR3 reads TGTGCCAGCAGTTACGTACAGGGCCTGAGCACTGAAGCTTTCTTT.

Only a few counts were recorded for this clone. DNA for the CDR3: TGTGCCAGCAGTGTAGGACAGGGTTCACCCCTCCACTTT. Residues: CASSVGQGSPLHF. This sequence joins TRBV13 and TRBJ1-6; TRBD1 matches 8 bases. CDR3 size: 13 residues. CDR1 and CDR2 (germline): PRHDT, FYEKMQ (reference sequence). Losses at the gene ends were 6 bases for V and 9 bases for J; bases not matched to a gene: 4.